This T cell receptor (beta chain) was profiled in a study of T cells after somatic rescue of genetic block. The method was immunoSEQ multiplex PCR; TCRdb's version includes in-frame clones alone and lacks a portion of them. The sample holds under 150,000 clones, around 90% seen once. Germline V gene sequence: CDR1 SGDLS, CDR2 YYNGEE. V was trimmed by 4 bases and J by 2 bases, leaving 9 bases between them. This CDR3 spans 13 amino acids. The chain carries TRBV9 and TRBJ1-1; D uncertain. Source material: peripheral blood mononuclear cells (PBMCs). The TCR was taken from a woman between 18 and 29 years old. The CDR3, as DNA: TGTGCCAGCAGCCTCCGGATAAACACTGAAGCTTTCTTT. Its protein is CASSLRINTEAFF.